This T cell receptor (beta chain) was found in a study of OX40 agonist ivuxolimab in advanced cancers. In the study overall: The patients received ivuxolimab by intravenous route every 2 weeks at 0.01 to 10 mg/kg. A male proportion of 82.7% was recorded, with mean age approximately 60 years and range about 20 to 85.

The germline gives CDR1 WSHSY, CDR2 SAAADI. The CDR3 has 14 amino acids. The V and J ends lost 0 bases and 8 bases respectively, with 13 bases between them. Assay used: immunoSEQ multiplex PCR; TCRdb lists only in-frame clones, some missing. The repertoire holds some 70,000 clones, with approximately 86% as singletons. Prior autoimmune disease or systemic immunosuppression barred patients. Baseline, cycle 4 day 1, and cycle 7 day 1 were the blood sampling points. The source of this sequence is an adult with an advanced solid tumor such as melanoma, head and neck, liver or kidney cancer. The chain has TRBV10-2 and TRBJ1-2; maybe TRBD1 (6 bases). The input for sequencing was CD4+ or CD8+ T cells sorted from blood, taken in a trial of the OX40 agonist ivuxolimab. CDR3 residues: CASSESWDILGYTF. CDR3 coding DNA: TGCGCCAGCAGTGAGTCTTGGGACATCTTGGGCTACACCTTC.